Listed below are T cell receptor beta chains from one sample, sequenced in a study of PD-1 blockade in classical Hodgkin lymphoma. Assay used: immunoSEQ multiplex PCR; TCRdb lists only in-frame clones, some missing. The data show about 110,000 clones, with 89% seen just once and 20% held by the top ten. The sequencing used peripheral blood mononuclear cells (PBMCs), collected before the second cycle of nivolumab. Receptors were obtained from a human donor with classical Hodgkin lymphoma. Both conserved end residues are part of each CDR3. A D gene is named only where the DNA matches it firmly. Size values are once, few and many counts, or a class for expanded clones, and some rows have none.

clone_size,j_call,d_call,v_call,cdr3_aa,cdr3_nt
.,TRBJ1-2,.,TRBV14,CASSQETAPDYYGYTF,TGTGCCAGCAGCCAAGAGACGGCCCCGGACTATTATGGCTACACCTTC
.,TRBJ2-7,TRBD1,TRBV5-4,CASSLTGGYEQYF,TGTGCCAGCAGCTTGACAGGGGGCTACGAGCAGTACTTC
.,TRBJ1-1,.,TRBV10-3,CAISDRGKETEAFF,TGTGCCATCAGTGACCGGGGTAAGGAGACTGAAGCTTTCTTT
.,TRBJ2-5,TRBD1,TRBV10-1,CASSGDRQETQYF,TGCGCCAGCAGTGGGGACAGGCAAGAGACCCAGTACTTC
.,TRBJ2-7,.,TRBV7-2,CASSLVAGTYEQYF,TGTGCCAGCAGCTTAGTGGCGGGGACCTACGAGCAGTACTTC
.,TRBJ2-3,.,TRBV27,CASSFGISYSTDTQYF,TGTGCCAGCAGTTTTGGCATATCGTATAGCACAGATACGCAGTATTTT
.,TRBJ2-1,.,TRBV11-3,CASSLVYNEQFF,TGTGCCAGCAGCTTAGTTTACAATGAGCAGTTCTTC
.,TRBJ1-1,.,TRBV5-1,CASSPFDTGMNTEAFF,TGCGCCAGCAGCCCCTTTGACACAGGGATGAACACTGAAGCTTTCTTT
.,TRBJ2-3,TRBD2,TRBV14,CASSARGGVTDTQYF,TGTGCCAGCAGCGCCCGGGGAGGGGTCACAGATACGCAGTATTTT
.,TRBJ1-1,TRBD1,TRBV2,CASSSGTANTEAFF,TGTGCCAGCAGTTCCGGGACAGCGAACACTGAAGCTTTCTTT
.,TRBJ2-1,.,TRBV19,CASSIITYNEQFF,TGTGCCAGTAGTATTATAACTTACAATGAGCAGTTCTTC
.,TRBJ2-7,.,TRBV27,CASSNTGTIHSYEQYF,TGTGCCAGCAGTAACACCGGGACAATTCACTCCTACGAGCAGTACTTC
.,TRBJ1-2,.,TRBV5-6,CASSLVTAPSGYTF,TGTGCCAGCAGCTTGGTGACAGCCCCTTCGGGCTACACCTTC
.,TRBJ1-5,TRBD1,TRBV6-1,CASRTGVTNQPQHF,TGTGCCAGCAGAACAGGGGTTACCAATCAGCCCCAGCATTTT
.,TRBJ2-7,.,TRBV6-1,CASALGYEQYF,TGTGCCAGCGCCTTGGGCTACGAGCAGTACTTC
.,TRBJ1-3,.,TRBV7-2,CASSTSGSGNTIYF,TGTGCCAGCAGCACTAGCGGCTCTGGAAACACCATATATTTT
.,TRBJ2-1,TRBD1,TRBV28,CASKRGLDEQFF,TGTGCCAGCAAAAGGGGGCTAGATGAGCAGTTCTTC
.,TRBJ2-5,.,TRBV4-3,CASSQGDWGYQETQYF,TGCGCCAGCAGCCAAGGTGACTGGGGGTACCAAGAGACCCAGTACTTC
.,TRBJ2-5,.,TRBV6-5,CASSFSVVLQETQYF,TGTGCCAGCAGTTTTTCAGTCGTCTTACAAGAGACCCAGTACTTC
.,TRBJ1-6,.,TRBV29-1,CSVGLAPTNNSPLHF,TGCAGCGTAGGATTGGCACCGACAAATAATTCACCCCTCCACTTT
.,TRBJ1-4,TRBD1,TRBV7-8,CASSLQTGAGEKLFF,TGTGCCAGCAGCTTACAGACAGGGGCGGGTGAAAAACTGTTTTTT
few,TRBJ2-3,TRBD1,TRBV5-1,CASSPDRGHDTQYF,TGCGCCAGCAGCCCCGACAGGGGACACGATACGCAGTATTTT
.,TRBJ1-1,TRBD1,TRBV28,CASSGDRRNTEAFF,TGTGCCAGCAGTGGGGACAGGCGGAACACTGAAGCTTTCTTT
.,TRBJ2-1,.,TRBV11-2,CASSLEYGAPVVDEQFF,TGTGCCAGCAGCTTAGAGTACGGGGCTCCCGTCGTAGATGAGCAGTTCTTC
once,TRBJ2-3,.,TRBV27,CASSLSTRLDTQYF,TGTGCCAGCAGTTTATCGACGCGTCTCGATACGCAGTATTTT
.,TRBJ1-1,TRBD1,TRBV6-5,CASSYNRGLRNTEAFF,TGTGCCAGCAGTTATAACAGGGGGCTGCGGAACACTGAAGCTTTCTTT
.,TRBJ2-7,.,TRBV10-3,CAISGEGPRLTYEQYF,TGTGCCATCAGTGGTGAGGGCCCTCGACTTACCTACGAGCAGTACTTC
few,TRBJ1-2,.,TRBV18,CASSPINRDYGYTF,TGTGCCAGCTCACCAATCAACAGGGACTATGGCTACACCTTC
few,TRBJ1-2,.,TRBV2,CASSQEGAFGGYTF,TGTGCCAGCAGTCAGGAGGGAGCCTTTGGTGGCTACACCTTC
.,TRBJ1-4,.,TRBV28,CASSFGRRNEKLFF,TGTGCCAGCAGTTTTGGACGGAGGAATGAAAAACTGTTTTTT
once,TRBJ1-5,.,TRBV28,CASSLRARPQHF,TGTGCCAGCAGTTTGCGGGCCCGGCCCCAGCATTTT
.,TRBJ1-5,.,TRBV11-3,CASSLPGEVVNQPQHF,TGTGCCAGCAGCTTGCCCGGGGAGGTGGTCAATCAGCCCCAGCATTTT
.,TRBJ2-2,.,TRBV5-4,CASRGGTGELFF,TGTGCCAGCCGGGGTGGTACCGGGGAGCTGTTTTTT
.,TRBJ2-6,.,TRBV15,CATSRDRNRPNVLTF,TGTGCCACCAGCAGAGACAGGAACAGGCCAAACGTCCTGACTTTC
.,TRBJ2-3,.,TRBV2,CASSDESTDTQYF,TGTGCCAGCAGTGACGAGAGCACAGATACGCAGTATTTT
.,TRBJ2-1,.,TRBV5-5,CASSIETDLAYNEQFF,TGTGCCAGCAGCATAGAGACCGATTTAGCCTACAATGAGCAGTTCTTC
once,TRBJ2-1,.,TRBV7-9,CASSSGYNEQFF,TGTGCCAGCAGCTCCGGGTACAATGAGCAGTTCTTC
once,TRBJ2-3,.,TRBV7-2,CASSLGGRKDTQYF,TGTGCCAGCAGCTTAGGAGGGAGAAAAGATACGCAGTATTTT
.,TRBJ2-6,.,TRBV7-2,CASSLRRGGSSGANVLTF,TGTGCCAGCAGCCTCCGTAGGGGGGGAAGCTCTGGGGCCAACGTCCTGACTTTC
.,TRBJ1-1,TRBD1,TRBV6-5,CASSYGRGEAFF,TGTGCCAGCAGTTACGGCAGGGGGGAAGCTTTCTTT
few,TRBJ2-1,.,TRBV30,CAWSVNGNYNEQFF,TGTGCCTGGAGTGTCAATGGGAACTACAATGAGCAGTTCTTC
.,TRBJ1-1,.,TRBV5-6,CASSTLAGPWGDTEAFF,TGTGCCAGCAGCACCCTGGCAGGCCCCTGGGGAGACACTGAAGCTTTCTTT
.,TRBJ2-2,.,TRBV27,CASSYRGGTGELFF,TGTGCCAGCAGTTACAGGGGAGGCACCGGGGAGCTGTTTTTT
.,TRBJ2-3,.,TRBV9,CASSVGLPNPRDTQYF,TGTGCCAGCAGCGTGGGACTTCCTAACCCTAGAGATACGCAGTATTTT
.,TRBJ1-4,TRBD1,TRBV30,CAWADRGDGNEKLFF,TGTGCCTGGGCGGACAGGGGGGACGGGAATGAAAAACTGTTTTTT
.,TRBJ2-5,TRBD2,TRBV5-4,CASSLGGLAGEKETQYF,TGTGCCAGCAGCTTGGGGGGACTAGCGGGAGAGAAAGAGACCCAGTACTTC
once,TRBJ1-2,.,TRBV6-4,CASSDNGGGYTF,TGTGCCAGCAGTGACAACGGTGGCGGCTACACCTTC
.,TRBJ2-3,TRBD2,TRBV15,CATSRDVRTSGIKPDTQYF,TGTGCCACCAGCAGAGATGTTCGGACTAGCGGGATTAAACCAGATACGCAGTATTTT
once,TRBJ1-5,.,TRBV7-2,CASSSRAGNQPQHF,TGTGCCAGCAGCAGCAGGGCTGGCAATCAGCCCCAGCATTTT
once,TRBJ2-7,TRBD2,TRBV30,CAWDSGTNNYEQYF,TGTGCCTGGGATAGCGGGACCAACAATTACGAGCAGTACTTC
.,TRBJ2-7,.,TRBV11-2,CASSRQDGYEQYF,TGTGCCAGCAGCAGACAGGACGGCTACGAGCAGTACTTC
few,TRBJ2-7,.,TRBV2,CASSKEGKTYEQYF,TGTGCCAGCAGTAAAGAGGGGAAAACCTACGAGCAGTACTTC
.,TRBJ2-7,TRBD2,TRBV5-1,CASSLGLAGIYEQYF,TGCGCCAGCAGCTTGGGGCTAGCGGGAATTTACGAGCAGTACTTC
.,TRBJ2-5,.,TRBV5-1,CASSLVDQAQETQYF,TGCGCCAGCAGCTTGGTGGACCAGGCCCAAGAGACCCAGTACTTC
.,TRBJ2-7,TRBD2,TRBV4-1,CASSQEGGRTYEQYF,TGCGCCAGCAGCCAAGAGGGCGGGAGAACCTACGAGCAGTACTTC